This T cell receptor (beta chain) is drawn from a study of blood T cell repertoires in COVID-19. In the original processing: Counts of nucleated cells, estimated from reference gene primer amplification, were obtained. Assay: immunoSEQ multiplex PCR; the TCRdb copy retains only in-frame clones and omits some. V, J and clone size were drawn from that table, and D and trimming were deduced from the DNA. The table records around 100,000 clones, roughly 80% of them present only once. The V gene's germline CDR1 is SGHRS and CDR2 YFSETQ. The CDR3 is 15 residues long. V was cut by 1 base and J by 6 bases, with 17 bases left in between. This clone came up a few times.

Input material: peripheral blood. The rearrangement joins TRBV5-1 to TRBJ2-7; a weak D match, TRBD1 (6 bases). The TCR comes from a human donor in a cohort sampled during active COVID-19. The CDR3 loop is CASSLSIRGIGEQYF. The CDR3 nucleotides read TGCGCCAGCAGCTTGTCGATCAGGGGAATCGGCGAGCAGTACTTC.